The following is a T cell receptor beta chain sequence with its context. Its antigen is unidentified. The table came from immunoSEQ multiplex PCR; TCRdb's copy has only in-frame clones and leaves some out. The table has roughly 120,000 clones, around 88% seen once. The data were obtained in a study of T cell responses to AZD1222 COVID-19 vaccine. General study points: Only after the peak T cell response were repertoires sampled.

The V gene lost 1 base and the J gene lost 2 bases, with 9 bases spanning the gap. Germline V gene data show CDR1 as SGHNT and CDR2 as YYREEE (reference sequence). The CDR3 consists of 14 residues. The TCR was taken from an adult in good health. The V gene is TRBV5-4, the J gene TRBJ1-2, with D perhaps matching TRBD1 (5 bases). Sequencing was performed on peripheral blood, taken on day 0 of AZD1222 vaccination. The CDR3 loop reads CASSLSRDNYGYTF. The CDR3 DNA is TGTGCCAGCAGCTTGTCTCGGGACAACTATGGCTACACCTTC.